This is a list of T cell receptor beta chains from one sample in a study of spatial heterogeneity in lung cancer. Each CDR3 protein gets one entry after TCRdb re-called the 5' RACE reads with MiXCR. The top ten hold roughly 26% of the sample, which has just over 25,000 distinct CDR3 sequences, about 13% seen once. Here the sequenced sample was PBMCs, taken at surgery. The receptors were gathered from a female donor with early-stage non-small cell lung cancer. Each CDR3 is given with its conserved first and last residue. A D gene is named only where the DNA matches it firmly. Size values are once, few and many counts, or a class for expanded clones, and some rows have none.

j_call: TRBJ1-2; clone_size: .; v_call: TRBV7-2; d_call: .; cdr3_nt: TGTGCCAGCAGCAAAAGCGCCGGGACAACTAACTATGGCTACACCTTC; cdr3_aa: CASSKSAGTTNYGYTF
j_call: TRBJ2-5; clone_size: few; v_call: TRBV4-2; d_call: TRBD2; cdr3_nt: TGTGCCAGCAGCCAAGATGCCCCCGGTAGCGGGGGGATCCAAGAGACCCAGTACTTC; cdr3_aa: CASSQDAPGSGGIQETQYF
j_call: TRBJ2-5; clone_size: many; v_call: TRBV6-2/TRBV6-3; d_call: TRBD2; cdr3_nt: TGTGCCAGCAGGCATACCTCGGGAGGGGAGACCCAGTACTTC; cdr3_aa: CASRHTSGGETQYF
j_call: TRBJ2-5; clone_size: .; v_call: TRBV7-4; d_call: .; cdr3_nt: TGTGCCAGCAGCTCCTCGGGACGGAAACAAGAGACCCAGTACTTC; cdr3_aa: CASSSSGRKQETQYF
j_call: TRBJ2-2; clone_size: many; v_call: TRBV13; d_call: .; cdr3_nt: TGTGCCAGCAGCTTCAAGTCCCACACCGGGGAGCTGTTTTTT; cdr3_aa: CASSFKSHTGELFF
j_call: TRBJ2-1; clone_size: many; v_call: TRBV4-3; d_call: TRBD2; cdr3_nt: TGCGCCAGCAGCCCACGAGCGGGAGACGGTGAGCAGTTCTTC; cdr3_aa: CASSPRAGDGEQFF
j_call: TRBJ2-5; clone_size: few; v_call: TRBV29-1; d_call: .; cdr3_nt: TGCAGCGTAACTAAGGGTTTGGAGACCCAGTACTTC; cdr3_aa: CSVTKGLETQYF
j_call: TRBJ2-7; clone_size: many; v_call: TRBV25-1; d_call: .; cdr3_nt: TGTGCCAGCAGTCTCATTTACGAGCAGTACTTC; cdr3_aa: CASSLIYEQYF
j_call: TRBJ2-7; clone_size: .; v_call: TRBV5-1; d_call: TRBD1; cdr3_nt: TGCGCCAGCAGCGAGACAGGGCCCTACGAGCAGTACTTC; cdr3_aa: CASSETGPYEQYF
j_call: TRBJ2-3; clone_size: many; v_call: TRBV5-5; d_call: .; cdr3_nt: TGTGCCAGCAGCTTCACTCGGATTAGCACAGATACGCAGTATTTT; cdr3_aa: CASSFTRISTDTQYF
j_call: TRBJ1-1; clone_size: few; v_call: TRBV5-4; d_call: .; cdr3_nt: TGTGCCAGCAGCTCCACTTGGTCCGACACTGAAGCTTTCTTT; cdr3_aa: CASSSTWSDTEAFF
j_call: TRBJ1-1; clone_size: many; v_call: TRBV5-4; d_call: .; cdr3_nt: TGTGCCAGCAGCCAAGGCGGTGGGGCTTTCTTT; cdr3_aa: CASSQGGGAFF
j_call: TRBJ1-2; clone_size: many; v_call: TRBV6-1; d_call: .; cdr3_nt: TGTGCCAGCAGTGAAAAGACAGAAGCTAACTATGGCTACACCTTC; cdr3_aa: CASSEKTEANYGYTF
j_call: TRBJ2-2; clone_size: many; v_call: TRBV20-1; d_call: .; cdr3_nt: TGCAGTGCTACCGACAGGTTGAAGGGTGGGGCCGGGGAGCTTTTTTTT; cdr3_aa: CSATDRLKGGAGELFF
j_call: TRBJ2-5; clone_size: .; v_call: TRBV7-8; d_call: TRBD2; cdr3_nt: TGTGCCAGCAGCTTAGCTCTTAGCGGGAGTATTTCCGCCCCAGTAGAGACCCAGTACTTC; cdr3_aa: CASSLALSGSISAPVETQYF
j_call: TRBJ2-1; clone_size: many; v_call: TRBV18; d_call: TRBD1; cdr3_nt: TGTGCCAGCTCATCACAGGGGGTCAATGAGCAGTTCTTC; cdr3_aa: CASSSQGVNEQFF
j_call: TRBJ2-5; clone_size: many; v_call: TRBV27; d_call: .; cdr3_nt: TGTGCCAGCAGGTACAGAGGGACCCAGTACTTC; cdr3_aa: CASRYRGTQYF
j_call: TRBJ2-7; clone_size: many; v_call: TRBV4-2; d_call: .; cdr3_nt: TGTGCCAGCAGCCAAGGGGGCTCCTACGAGCAGTACTTC; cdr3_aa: CASSQGGSYEQYF
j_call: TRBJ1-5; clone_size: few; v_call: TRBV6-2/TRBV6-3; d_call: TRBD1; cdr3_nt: TGTGCCAGCAGTACCCCGGACAGGGGGCAGCCCCAGCATTTT; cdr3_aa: CASSTPDRGQPQHF
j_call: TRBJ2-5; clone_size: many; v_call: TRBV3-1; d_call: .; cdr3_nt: TGTGCCAGCAGCCAAGTGGGAGCGTTTGAGACCCAGTACTTC; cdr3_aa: CASSQVGAFETQYF
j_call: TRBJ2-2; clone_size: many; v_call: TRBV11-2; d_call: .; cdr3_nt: TGTGCCAGCAGCTTAGATCGTTTGTGGGGGCAAACCGGGGAGCTGTTTTTT; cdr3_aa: CASSLDRLWGQTGELFF
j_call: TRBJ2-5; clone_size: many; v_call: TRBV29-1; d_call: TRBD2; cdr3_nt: TGCAGCGTATCTAGCGTATGGGGACTAGCGGACCAAGAGACCCAGTACTTC; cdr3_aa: CSVSSVWGLADQETQYF
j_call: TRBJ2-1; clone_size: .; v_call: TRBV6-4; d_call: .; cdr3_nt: TGTGCCAGCAGTGACACCGACAGCTCCTACAATGAGCAGTTCTTC; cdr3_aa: CASSDTDSSYNEQFF
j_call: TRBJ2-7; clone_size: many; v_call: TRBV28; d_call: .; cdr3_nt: TGTGCCAGCAGTCCAGCCCAGGCAGTTGGTGGGAGCGAGCAGTACTTC; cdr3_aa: CASSPAQAVGGSEQYF
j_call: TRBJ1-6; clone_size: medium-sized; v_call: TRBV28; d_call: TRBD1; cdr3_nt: TGTGCCAGCAGTGCTTCCGGGACAGCCCTAAATTCACCCCTCCACTTT; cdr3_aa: CASSASGTALNSPLHF
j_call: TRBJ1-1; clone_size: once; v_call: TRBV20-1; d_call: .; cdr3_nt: TGCAGTGCTAGAGGACGGGGGACCACTGAAGCTTTCTTT; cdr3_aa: CSARGRGTTEAFF
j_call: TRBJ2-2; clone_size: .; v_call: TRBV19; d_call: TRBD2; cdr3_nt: TGTGCCAGCGTAGCGGGGGCGAACACCGGGGAGCTGTTTTTT; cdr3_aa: CASVAGANTGELFF
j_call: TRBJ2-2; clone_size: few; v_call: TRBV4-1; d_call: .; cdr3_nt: TGCGCCAGCAGCCAAGCGCGGGGAACCGGGGAGCTGTTTTTT; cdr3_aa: CASSQARGTGELFF